This section outlines one TCR beta chain sequence together with its context. A much larger clone is a single base away; this may be a read error. The CDR3 is 17 amino acids. The V gene's germline CDR1 is SNHLY and CDR2 FYNNEI. TCRdb re-derived calls from the 5' RACE reads in MiXCR, one entry per CDR3 protein. Of 9,500 to 12,000 distinct CDR3 sequences listed, approximately 25% were seen once; the top ten hold less than 40%. As to time point: sample taken at primary tumor resection. Extraction of whole RNA from tumor, nontumor lung or frozen PBMC preceded unsorted sequencing. This entry comes from a study of spatial heterogeneity in lung cancer. Study at large: Detection consistently yielded more beta chains than alpha chains. In raw reads, more than 9.5 appearances on average were recorded for each unique TCR and UMI combination.

The rearrangement joins TRBV2 to TRBJ2-2; 7 bases are a match to TRBD1. Sequences were derived from PBMCs, sampled at surgery. The origin of this receptor is a female donor with early-stage non-small cell lung cancer. CDR3 in DNA: TGTGGCAGCAGTCCATACCGACAGGGACCGAACACCGGGGAGCTGTTTTTT. This encodes CGSSPYRQGPNTGELFF. Looking up the rest from reference TRBV2 and TRBJ2-2 gives the full variable domain: EPEVTQTPSHQVTQMGQEVILRCVPISNHLYFYWYRQILGQKVEFLVSFYNNEISEKSEIFDDQFSVERPDGSNFTLKIRSTKLEDSAMYFCGSSPYRQGPNTGELFFGEGSRLTVL.